The clone carrying this TCR beta chain was seen at least ten times. A 3' RACE protocol on RNA, with unique molecular identifiers, produced the TCR library. TCRdb processed the 3' RACE reads anew with MiXCR; each CDR3 protein has one entry. The table shows some 90,000 distinct CDR3 sequences, with less than 7% occurring only once. Treatment in this sample: PENTA 11 planned treatment interruption arm or continuous ART arm. Germline V gene data show CDR1 as MDHEN and CDR2 as SYDVKM. There are 16 residues in the CDR3. V lost 3 bases, J lost 5 bases, and 19 bases lay in between. This specimen belongs to a study of HIV-infected children after antiretroviral therapy interruption.

This chain connects TRBV28 to TRBJ1-1; D remains unclear. The sequence was collected from a pool of human donors with HIV. Sequencing was performed on CD45RA+ CD4+ T cells from PBMCs, pooled from several time points, taken from a donor given antiretroviral therapy, either interrupted or continuous. Subset meaning: naive CD4+ CD45RA+ CD45RO- T cells. The CDR3 DNA is TGTGCCAGCAGTTTCCTGAGGGCCTTCCCGGGGACTGAAGCTTTCTTT. It specifies CASSFLRAFPGTEAFF.